Each of the 31 T cell receptor beta chains below was sequenced from the same sample in a study of a mutant IDH1 vaccine in newly diagnosed glioma. Antigen specificity for these receptors is unknown. The time point: week 11, during vaccination. A 20-mer mutant IDH1 peptide at 300 ug was injected subcutaneously with topical imiquimod. The assay was immunoSEQ multiplex PCR, and TCRdb's table has in-frame clones only and misses some. The sample lists roughly 120,000 clones; 80% were seen once. Here the sequenced sample was PBMCs, taken from a glioma patient whose treatment included an IDH1 peptide vaccine. The receptors originated from a middle-aged man with glioma.

The chain employs TRBV6-5 and TRBJ1-1; no definite D call. CDR1 is MNHEY and CDR2 is SVGAGI in the germline V gene. This CDR3 comprises 13 residues. Trimming removed 7 bases at V and 4 bases at J, with 13 bases between. The CDR3 loop is CASNAERITEAFF. CDR3 nucleotide sequence: TGTGCCAGCAACGCAGAACGCATCACTGAAGCTTTCTTT.

The chain couples TRBV4-1 to TRBJ2-7, with no clear D. Trimming took off 0 bases at V and 4 bases at J, with 10 bases between the two ends. This CDR3 region has 14 residues. The germline CDR1 and CDR2 sequences are MGHRA and YSYEKL. CDR3 protein: CASSQDNREYEQYF. The CDR3 coding sequence is TGCGCCAGCAGCCAAGACAACAGAGAGTACGAGCAGTACTTC.

The chain has TRBV7-2 and TRBJ2-7; 7 positions match TRBD1. The CDR3 length is 13 residues. Germline V gene sequence: CDR1 SGHTA, CDR2 FQGNSA. V dropped 7 bases and J dropped 2; count of bases not matched to a gene: 5. The CDR3 DNA is TGTGCCAGCAACTACAGGGGAACCTACGAGCAGTACTTC. This gives the protein CASNYRGTYEQYF. The whole variable domain, remainder taken from reference TRBV7-2 and TRBJ2-7, is GAGVSQSPSNKVTEKGKDVELRCDPISGHTALYWYRQSLGQGLEFLIYFQGNSAPDKSGLPSDRFSAERTGGSVSTLTIQRTQQEDSAVYLCASNYRGTYEQYFGPGTRLTVT.

This clone occurred a few times. The chain has TRBV30 and TRBJ1-5; TRBD1 is a possible D gene (5 bases). Germline CDR1 and CDR2: GTSNPN and SVGIG (reference sequence). The V end was cut by 8 bases, the J end by 4 bases, with 15 bases between. The CDR3 length is 13 residues. The CDR3 sequence: CAMQIGVNQPQHF. The DNA of the CDR3 is TGTGCCATGCAGATAGGGGTAAATCAGCCCCAGCATTTT.

J is TRBJ2-2 and V is TRBV9, with a possible D match to TRBD2 (6 bases). The CDR3 runs 16 residues. V was trimmed by 3 bases and J by 1 base, leaving 13 bases between them. Germline CDR1 reads SGDLS; CDR2 reads YYNGEE. Here the CDR3 DNA reads TGTGCCAGCAGCGCGGGGCGGGATCGGAACACCGGGGAGCTGTTTTTT. Encoded protein: CASSAGRDRNTGELFF.

This clone has only one observation. The rearrangement uses TRBV7-2 and TRBJ2-2; D uncertain. V lost 1 base and J 3 bases, leaving 6 bases between the germline ends. Germline CDR1 SGHTA, CDR2 FQGNSA. The CDR3 is 14 residues long. The CDR3 bases are TGTGCCAGCAGCTTAGGACCTCACACCGGGGAGCTGTTTTTT. It specifies CASSLGPHTGELFF. Supplemented by reference TRBV7-2 and TRBJ2-2, the full variable domain reads GAGVSQSPSNKVTEKGKDVELRCDPISGHTALYWYRQSLGQGLEFLIYFQGNSAPDKSGLPSDRFSAERTGGSVSTLTIQRTQQEDSAVYLCASSLGPHTGELFFGEGSRLTVL.

This chain joins TRBV7-6 and TRBJ1-4; no reliable D call. The germline V gene encodes CDR1 SGHVS and CDR2 FNYEAQ. The germline V and J ends were trimmed by 1 base and 2 bases, with 8 bases remaining between them. The CDR3 consists of 15 residues. The CDR3: CASSLDTGTNEKLFF. In DNA, the CDR3 is TGTGCCAGCAGCTTAGATACGGGTACTAATGAAAAACTGTTTTTT. The full variable domain, with the rest looked up from reference TRBV7-6 and TRBJ1-4, is GAGVSQSPRYKVTKRGQDVALRCDPISGHVSLYWYRQALGQGPEFLTYFNYEAQQDKSGLPNDRFSAERPEGSISTLTIQRTEQRDSAMYRCASSLDTGTNEKLFFGSGTQLSVL.

As for this clone: Other DNA sequences within the sample encode an identical CDR3. The chain joins TRBV4-1 to TRBJ2-7; 8 nucleotides match TRBD2. This CDR3 comprises 14 residues. Germline assignment: CDR1 MGHRA and CDR2 YSYEKL. V was pared by 6 bases and J by 1 base, with 5 bases of the junction left unmatched. The CDR3 DNA reads as TGCGCCAGCAGACCGACTAGCGCTTCCTACGAGCAGTACTTC. Protein product: CASRPTSASYEQYF.

The chain employs TRBV9 and TRBJ2-2, with D unclear. The V gene lost 0 bases and the J gene lost 1 base, with 4 bases spanning the gap. The CDR3 sequence is 14 residues long. Germline CDR1 reads SGDLS; CDR2 reads YYNGEE. The CDR3 nucleotides are TGTGCCAGCAGCGTAGGCAGGAACACCGGGGAGCTGTTTTTT. As protein: CASSVGRNTGELFF.

The genes are TRBV9 and TRBJ2-7; 8 nucleotides match TRBD1. Germline V gene data show CDR1 as SGDLS and CDR2 as YYNGEE. J was trimmed by 2 bases and V by 4 bases; bases with no gene match: 5. This CDR3 spans 14 amino acids. The CDR3 bases are TGTGCCAGCAGCCGAGGACAGGGAGCCTACGAGCAGTACTTC. This gives the protein CASSRGQGAYEQYF.

V and J are TRBV4-3 and TRBJ2-7; TRBD1 matches 8 bases. CDR1 is LGHNA and CDR2 is YSLEER in the germline V gene. V shed 0 bases and J 7 bases; nucleotides not matched to a gene: 11. The CDR3 has 16 amino acids. The CDR3: CASSQDPGTGPGEQYF. In DNA form, the CDR3 reads TGCGCCAGCAGCCAAGATCCCGGGACAGGACCGGGGGAGCAGTACTTC.

CDR3 protein: CASSIGDRGRGYTF. The CDR3 region has the DNA TGTGCCAGTAGTATAGGGGACAGGGGTCGTGGCTACACCTTC. The rearrangement joins TRBV19 to TRBJ1-2; 10 nucleotides agree with TRBD1. Germline V gene data show CDR1 as LNHDA and CDR2 as SQIVND (reference sequence). The CDR3 is 14 residues long. The junction had 3 bases not matched to a gene; V was cut back by 1 base and J by 7 bases.

This clone was counted only a few times. The rearrangement joins TRBV21-1 to TRBJ2-1; TRBD2, as called in the table, went unchecked against the DNA. TRBV21-1 is marked as a pseudogene. The CDR3 length is 21 residues. The CDR3 sequence: CASWTCSGRARGPPNYNEQFF. CDR3 sequence (DNA): TGTGCCAGCTGGACGTGTAGCGGGAGGGCCAGAGGCCCTCCCAACTACAATGAGCAGTTCTTC.

This rearrangement joins TRBV30 to TRBJ2-7; D unresolved. V was cut by 5 bases and J by 1 base, with 12 bases left in between. CDR3 length: 13 residues. Germline CDR1 and CDR2: GTSNPN and SVGIG (reference sequence). The CDR3 spells CAWSSGPSYEQYF. CDR3 sequence (DNA): TGTGCCTGGTCCTCGGGCCCTTCCTACGAGCAGTACTTC. Filled out from reference TRBV30 and TRBJ2-7, the complete variable domain reads SQTIHQWPATLVQPVGSPLSLECTVEGTSNPNLYWYRQAAGRGLQLLFYSVGIGQISSEVPQNLSASRPQDRQFILSSKKLLLSDSGFYLCAWSSGPSYEQYFGPGTRLTVT.

The V gene is TRBV9, the J gene TRBJ2-2, with TRBD2 matching over 11 bases. Per the germline V gene, CDR1 is SGDLS and CDR2 is YYNGEE. Unmatched junction bases numbered 4, after V lost 0 bases and J lost 6 bases. CDR3 size: 16 residues. The CDR3 sequence: CASSVVQLAGAGELFF. The CDR3 DNA reads TGTGCCAGCAGCGTAGTCCAACTAGCGGGAGCCGGGGAGCTGTTTTTT.

The rearrangement links TRBV5-4 to TRBJ2-3, with TRBD2 identical over 9 bases. CDR3 size: 15 residues. Trimming took 7 bases from V and 2 from J; bases not matched to a gene: 8. Germline CDR1 and CDR2: SGHNT and YYREEE (reference sequence). Here the CDR3 reads CASLPSGGSTDTQYF. For the CDR3, the DNA is TGTGCCAGCCTTCCGAGCGGGGGGTCCACAGATACGCAGTATTTT.

The CDR3 coding sequence is TGTGCCATCAACTCCCGGGACAGGGGTGGGTATGGCTACACCTTC. It specifies CAINSRDRGGYGYTF. The chain uses TRBV10-3 and TRBJ1-2; 10 bases map to TRBD1. The germline V gene encodes CDR1 ENHRY and CDR2 SYGVKD. The ends lost 7 bases at V and 5 bases at J; junction bases unmatched: 10. This CDR3 contains 15 residues.

The rearrangement joins TRBV11-1 to TRBJ1-2, with 9 bases identical to TRBD1. After removal of 1 base from V and 3 bases from J, the junction contained 3 bases not matched to a gene. The CDR3 is made up of 15 amino acids. Germline CDR1 SGHAT, CDR2 FQDESV (reference sequence). The CDR3 DNA sequence: TGTGCCAGCAGCTTAGGAGGACAGGGGCACTATGGCTACACCTTC. As protein: CASSLGGQGHYGYTF.

V gene TRBV6-1 combines with J gene TRBJ1-6; 9 bases line up with TRBD1. Germline V CDR1 and CDR2: MNHNS, SASEGT. This CDR3 contains 14 residues. V dropped 5 bases and J dropped 8; count of bases not matched to a gene: 4. CDR3 DNA sequence: TGTGCCAGCAGTCTGACAGGGGGGGATTCACCCCTCCACTTT. This codes for CASSLTGGDSPLHF.

This clone was observed a few times. The chain has TRBV7-3 and TRBJ1-1, with D perhaps TRBD1 (5 bases). Trimming shortened V by 6 bases and J by 4 bases, and 12 bases separated the two germline ends. This CDR3 is 13 amino acids long. Germline-derived CDR1 and CDR2 are SGHTA and FQGTGA. CDR3 nucleotides: TGTGCCAGCAGTCATCAGGGCGGCACTGAAGCTTTCTTT. Translation gives CASSHQGGTEAFF.

This chain joins TRBV6-5 and TRBJ1-4; no definite D call. This CDR3 comprises 14 residues. Per the germline V gene, CDR1 is MNHEY and CDR2 is SVGAGI. With 4 bases removed from V and 0 bases from J, the gap between germline ends came to 6 bases. The CDR3 region is CASSLDATNEKLFF. CDR3 nucleotide sequence: TGTGCCAGCAGTTTGGATGCAACTAATGAAAAACTGTTTTTT.

The CDR3 spells CASSPLGRSGYTF. The CDR3 DNA follows: TGTGCCAGCAGCCCCCTCGGGAGAAGCGGCTACACCTTC. The chain joins TRBV7-2 to TRBJ1-2; no clear D. CDR1 and CDR2 (germline): SGHTA, FQGNSA. The CDR3 contains 13 residues. With 5 bases removed from V and 8 bases from J, the gap between germline ends came to 15 bases. The full variable domain, completed using reference TRBV7-2 and TRBJ1-2, is GAGVSQSPSNKVTEKGKDVELRCDPISGHTALYWYRQSLGQGLEFLIYFQGNSAPDKSGLPSDRFSAERTGGSVSTLTIQRTQQEDSAVYLCASSPLGRSGYTFGSGTRLTVV.

Ten or more counts support this clone. The chain links TRBV7-9 to TRBJ1-3, with 8 bases that match TRBD1. Per the germline V gene, CDR1 is SEHNR and CDR2 is FQNEAQ (reference sequence). V shed 1 base and J 4 bases; nucleotides not matched to a gene: 12. The CDR3 contains 18 residues. Here the CDR3 DNA reads TGTGCCAGCAGCTTAGAGGCTGGACAGGGAGTTTGGGGAAACACCATATATTTT. Amino acid sequence: CASSLEAGQGVWGNTIYF.

This clone was detected a few times. The chain couples TRBV11-2 to TRBJ1-6; the match to TRBD1 covers 8 bases. Germline values: CDR1 SGHAT, CDR2 FQNNGV. V lost 6 bases, J lost 6 bases, and 4 bases stayed unmatched. This CDR3 is 14 amino acids long. The CDR3 nucleotides are TGTGCCAGCAGTTTGACAGGGGTTAATTCACCCCTCCACTTT. Amino acids: CASSLTGVNSPLHF.

The CDR3 protein is CASSGSGTSGKDTQYF. The CDR3 DNA follows: TGCGCCAGCAGTGGTTCCGGGACTAGCGGGAAGGATACGCAGTATTTT. The chain couples TRBV10-1 to TRBJ2-3; TRBD2 matches at 13 bases. CDR3 length: 16 residues. Germline trimming cut 4 bases from V and 6 bases from J; bases unmatched to any gene: 7. Germline V CDR1 and CDR2: WNHNN, SYGVQD (reference sequence).

This sequence joins TRBV6-1 and TRBJ2-1, with TRBD1 identical over 7 bases. Germline-derived CDR1 and CDR2 are MNHNS and SASEGT. V gave up 3 bases and J gave up 10 bases; unmatched junction bases: 3. The CDR3 spans 12 residues. Here the CDR3 reads CASSDMGQEQFF. Written as DNA, the CDR3 is TGTGCCAGCAGTGACATGGGACAGGAGCAGTTCTTC.

This clone showed up just once. In DNA form, the CDR3 reads TGTGCCAGCAGTTCCCCCCCAACAAGCTATGGGACCCAGTACTTC. This encodes CASSSPPTSYGTQYF. The chain combines TRBV28 with TRBJ2-5; D not resolved. Trimming took off 4 bases at V and 7 bases at J, with 19 bases between the two ends. The CDR3 sequence is 15 residues long. Germline CDR1 and CDR2: MDHEN and SYDVKM.

The chain uses TRBV10-3 and TRBJ2-2; possible D gene TRBD2, 6 bases. V was shortened by 0 bases and J by 2 bases, with 10 bases between the two germline ends. There are 16 residues in the CDR3. Germline assignment: CDR1 ENHRY and CDR2 SYGVKD. CDR3 amino acids: CAISESGSGNTGELFF. The CDR3 DNA follows: TGTGCCATCAGTGAGTCGGGTAGCGGAAACACCGGGGAGCTGTTTTTT.

This chain uses TRBV18 with TRBJ2-2, with TRBD2 as a possible D gene (5 bases). The CDR3 is 15 residues long. V was shortened by 2 bases and J by 0 bases, with 7 bases between the two germline ends. Germline CDR1 reads KGHSH; CDR2 reads LQKENI. The CDR3: CASSPTGANTGELFF. The CDR3 coding sequence is TGTGCCAGCTCACCAACCGGGGCGAACACCGGGGAGCTGTTTTTT.

The V and J genes are TRBV13 and TRBJ2-3; D may correspond to TRBD1 or TRBD2 (6 bases each). The CDR3 extends over 15 amino acids. V lost 0 bases to trimming and J lost 5 bases, with 12 bases between them. CDR1 PRHDT and CDR2 FYEKMQ come from the germline V gene (reference sequence). The CDR3 sequence: CASSLGLEGGDTQYF. The DNA of the CDR3 is TGTGCCAGCAGCTTAGGGTTAGAGGGGGGAGATACGCAGTATTTT.

The chain combines TRBV15 with TRBJ2-3; TRBD2 matches at 9 bases. This CDR3 has 18 residues. Germline V gene data show CDR1 as LNHNV and CDR2 as YYDKDF (reference sequence). V trimming: 1 base; J trimming: 2 bases; junction bases outside the gene matches: 10. Written as DNA, the CDR3 is TGTGCCACCAGCAGAGTCCTTTGGCGGGAGGGGACCACAGATACGCAGTATTTT. Translating gives CATSRVLWREGTTDTQYF.